Each of the 13 T cell receptor beta chains below was sequenced from the same sample in a study of graft-versus-host responses after intestinal transplantation. Their specific antigens are unknown. Clones were read by immunoSEQ multiplex PCR, and TCRdb kept only the in-frame ones, dropping some. The table shows 55,000 to 75,000 clones, with approximately 80% occurring only once. The material sequenced was unstimulated CD4+ T cells sorted from spleen or lymph node cells, taken before transplant. The origin of the receptors is a human donor who was the organ donor for an intestinal transplant.

This clone came up a few times. The V gene is TRBV27, the J gene TRBJ1-3; weak D call: TRBD1 (6 bases). Germline lookup yields CDR1 MNHEY and CDR2 SMNVEV (reference sequence). V was cut by 6 bases and J by 0 bases, with 12 bases left in between. The CDR3 length is 15 residues. CDR3 in amino acids: CASRGAGNSGNTIYF. The CDR3 DNA follows: TGTGCCAGCAGGGGGGCAGGAAACTCTGGAAACACCATATATTTT.

The V gene is TRBV28, the J gene TRBJ1-6, with D unresolved. Trimming removed 4 bases at V and 6 bases at J, with 7 bases between. CDR1 is MDHEN, CDR2 SYDVKM, per germline. CDR3 length: 13 residues. This CDR3 reads CASSSVINSPLHF. The CDR3 DNA reads TGTGCCAGCAGTTCAGTGATTAATTCACCCCTCCACTTT.

The table lists this clone with a few counts. The CDR3 loop reads CASSSRQFTNEKLFF. The CDR3 bases are TGTGCCAGCAGTTCAAGACAGTTCACTAATGAAAAACTGTTTTTT. The rearrangement links TRBV5-8 to TRBJ1-4; possible D gene TRBD1, 5 bases. V was trimmed by 5 bases and J by 2 bases, leaving 13 bases between them. Per germline, CDR1 SGHTS and CDR2 YDEGEE. The CDR3 consists of 15 residues.

The chain couples TRBV5-1 to TRBJ1-6, with TRBD1 matching 11 bases. In germline, CDR1 is SGHRS, CDR2 YFSETQ. V shed 0 bases and J 6 bases; nucleotides not matched to a gene: 2. The CDR3 is 16 amino acids. CDR3 protein: CASSLAGQGVNSPLHF. The CDR3 DNA reads TGCGCCAGCAGCTTGGCGGGACAGGGGGTTAATTCACCCCTCCACTTT.

The genes are TRBV29-1 and TRBJ2-3, with D uncertain. V lost 3 bases to trimming and J lost 4 bases, with 8 bases between them. Germline lookup yields CDR1 SQVTM and CDR2 ANQGSEA. The CDR3 has 12 residues. Written as DNA, the CDR3 is TGCAGCGTTGATGTGAGCGCAGATACGCAGTATTTT. This encodes CSVDVSADTQYF.

This clone was recorded only once. The chain combines TRBV14 with TRBJ2-2, with 7 nucleotides matching TRBD2. CDR1 SGHDN and CDR2 FVKESK come from the germline V gene. The CDR3 runs 16 residues. The V and J ends lost 2 bases and 6 bases, in that order; junction bases with no gene match: 9. The CDR3 region is CASSQRGGLIAGELFF. CDR3 bases: TGTGCCAGCAGCCAACGTGGGGGACTAATCGCCGGGGAGCTGTTTTTT.

The chain combines TRBV6-5 with TRBJ2-5; D is perhaps TRBD2 (6 bases). Looked up from germline, CDR1 is MNHEY and CDR2 is SVGAGI. Trimming pared 6 bases from V and 4 bases from J, leaving 15 bases between. This CDR3 contains 14 residues. The DNA of the CDR3 is TGTGCCAGCAGGGGAGGACTGGGGGGAGAGACCCAGTACTTC. This encodes CASRGGLGGETQYF.

The chain couples TRBV28 to TRBJ1-5, with 7 bases fitting TRBD1. The CDR3 totals 14 residues. Per the germline V gene, CDR1 is MDHEN and CDR2 is SYDVKM. J was trimmed by 7 bases and V by 5 bases; bases with no gene match: 8. This chain's CDR3 is CASSILQGVQPQHF. CDR3 nucleotides: TGTGCCAGCAGTATCCTCCAGGGGGTCCAGCCCCAGCATTTT.

The chain uses TRBV10-2 and TRBJ2-3; a possible D gene is TRBD2 (7 bases). CDR3 length: 15 amino acids. V lost 7 bases and J 2 bases, leaving 16 bases between the germline ends. The germline V gene has CDR1 WSHSY and CDR2 SAAADI. CDR3 residues: CASIRGGALTDTQYF. CDR3 nucleotide sequence: TGCGCCAGCATTAGGGGGGGGGCCCTCACAGATACGCAGTATTTT.

The J gene is TRBJ2-1, the V gene TRBV29-1; TRBD2 agrees at 10 bases. Germline trimming cut 6 bases from V and 5 bases from J; bases unmatched to any gene: 4. Germline V CDR1 and CDR2: SQVTM, ANQGSEA. This CDR3 comprises 13 residues. The CDR3 nucleotides are TGCAGCGTAAAGCGGGGGGGCCACAATGAGCAGTTCTTC. Its protein is CSVKRGGHNEQFF.

The rearrangement links TRBV6-5 to TRBJ1-5; D gene ambiguous. CDR1 and CDR2 from the germline V gene are MNHEY and SVGAGI. The CDR3 is 11 residues long. V lost 5 bases to trimming and J lost 5 bases, with 4 bases between them. The CDR3 sequence is CASSEDQPQHF. The CDR3 DNA follows: TGTGCCAGCAGTGAGGATCAGCCCCAGCATTTT.

The CDR3 region has the DNA TGTGCCAGCAGTGAATGGCATAGCAATCAGCCCCAGCATTTT. Its protein is CASSEWHSNQPQHF. This chain uses TRBV6-1 with TRBJ1-5, with D unresolved. CDR3 length: 14 residues. V dropped 2 bases and J dropped 0 bases, with 5 bases sitting between them. Germline-derived CDR1 and CDR2 are MNHNS and SASEGT.

CDR3 loop: CASMGVGTGNEKLFF. Here the CDR3 DNA reads TGCGCCAGCATGGGGGTAGGCACAGGGAATGAAAAACTGTTTTTT. This rearrangement joins TRBV10-2 to TRBJ1-4, with D perhaps matching TRBD1 (6 bases). CDR3 length: 15 amino acids. In germline, CDR1 is WSHSY, CDR2 SAAADI. V lost 7 bases and J 5 bases, leaving 17 bases between the germline ends.